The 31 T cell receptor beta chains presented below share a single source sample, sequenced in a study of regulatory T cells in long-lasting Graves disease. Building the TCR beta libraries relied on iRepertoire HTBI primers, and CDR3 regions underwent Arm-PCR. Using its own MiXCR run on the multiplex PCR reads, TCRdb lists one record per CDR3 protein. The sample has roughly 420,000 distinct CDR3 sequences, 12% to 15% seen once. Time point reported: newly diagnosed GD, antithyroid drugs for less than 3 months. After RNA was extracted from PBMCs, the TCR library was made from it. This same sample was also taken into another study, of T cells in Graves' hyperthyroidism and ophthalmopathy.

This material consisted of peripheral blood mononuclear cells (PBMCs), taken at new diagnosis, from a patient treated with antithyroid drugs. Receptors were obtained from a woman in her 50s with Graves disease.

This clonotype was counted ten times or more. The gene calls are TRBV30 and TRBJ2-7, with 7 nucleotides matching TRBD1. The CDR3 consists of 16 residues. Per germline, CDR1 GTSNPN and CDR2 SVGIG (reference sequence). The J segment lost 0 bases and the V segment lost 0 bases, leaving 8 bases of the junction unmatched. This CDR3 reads CAWSVQGTVNSYEQYF. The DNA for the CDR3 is TGTGCCTGGAGTGTACAAGGGACAGTCAACTCCTACGAGCAGTACTTC.

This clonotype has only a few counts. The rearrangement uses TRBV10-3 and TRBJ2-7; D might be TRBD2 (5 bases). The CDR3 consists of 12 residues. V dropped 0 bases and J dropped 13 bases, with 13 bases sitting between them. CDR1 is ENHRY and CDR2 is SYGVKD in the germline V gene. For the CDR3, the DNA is TGTGCCATCAGTGAGTCGAGGGCAGGTAGTTACTTC. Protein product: CAISESRAGSYF.

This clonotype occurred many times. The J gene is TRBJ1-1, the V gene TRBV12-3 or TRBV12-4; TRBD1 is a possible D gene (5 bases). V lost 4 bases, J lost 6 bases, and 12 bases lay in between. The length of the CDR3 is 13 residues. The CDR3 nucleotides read TGTGCCAGCAGTTGGGACGAGGGCGCTGAAGCTTTCTTT. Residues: CASSWDEGAEAFF.

CDR3 loop: CASSPDDYGYTF. The CDR3 DNA follows: TGTGCCAGCAGTCCAGACGATTATGGCTACACCTTC. This rearrangement joins TRBV2 to TRBJ1-2; D call uncertain. Germline V lookup: CDR1 SNHLY, CDR2 FYNNEI. The CDR3 contains 12 residues. Between the trimmed V and J ends, which lost 5 bases and 5 bases, there was a span of 9 bases. The full variable domain, rest sourced from reference TRBV2 and TRBJ1-2, is EPEVTQTPSHQVTQMGQEVILRCVPISNHLYFYWYRQILGQKVEFLVSFYNNEISEKSEIFDDQFSVERPDGSNFTLKIRSTKLEDSAMYFCASSPDDYGYTFGSGTRLTVV.

CDR3 sequence (DNA): TGCGCCAGCAGCTGGTTAGCGGGAGGTACCTACGAGCAGTACTTC. Its protein is CASSWLAGGTYEQYF. This sequence joins TRBV5-1 and TRBJ2-7; 10 nucleotides match TRBD2. CDR3 length: 15 amino acids. V lost 3 bases, J lost 2 bases, and 5 bases stayed unmatched. Germline V lookup: CDR1 SGHRS, CDR2 YFSETQ.

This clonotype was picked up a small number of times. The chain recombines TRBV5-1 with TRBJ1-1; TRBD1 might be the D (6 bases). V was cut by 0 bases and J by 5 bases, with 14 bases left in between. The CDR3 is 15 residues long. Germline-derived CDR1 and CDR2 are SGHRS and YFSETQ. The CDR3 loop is CASSLDYRGGTEAFF. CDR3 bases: TGCGCCAGCAGCTTGGACTATAGGGGGGGAACTGAAGCTTTCTTT.

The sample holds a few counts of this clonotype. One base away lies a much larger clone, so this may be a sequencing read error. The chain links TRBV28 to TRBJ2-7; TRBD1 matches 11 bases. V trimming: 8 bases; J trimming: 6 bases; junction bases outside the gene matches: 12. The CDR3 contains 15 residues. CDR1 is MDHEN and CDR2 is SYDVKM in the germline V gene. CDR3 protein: CASRLRRTGGVEQYF. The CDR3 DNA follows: TGTGCCAGCCGATTACGCAGGACAGGGGGCGTCGAGCAGTACTTC.

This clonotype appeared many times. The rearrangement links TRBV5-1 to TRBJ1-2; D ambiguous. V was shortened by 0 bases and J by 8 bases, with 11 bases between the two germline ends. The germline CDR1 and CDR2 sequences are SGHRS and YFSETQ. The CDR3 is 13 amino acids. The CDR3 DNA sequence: TGCGCCAGCAGCTTGGCCCAGTTTCTCGGCTACACCTTC. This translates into CASSLAQFLGYTF.

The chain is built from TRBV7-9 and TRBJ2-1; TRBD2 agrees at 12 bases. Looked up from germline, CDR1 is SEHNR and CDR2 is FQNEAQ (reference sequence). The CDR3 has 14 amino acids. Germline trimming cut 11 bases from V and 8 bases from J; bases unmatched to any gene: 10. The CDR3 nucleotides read TGTGCCTCGGGGGCTCTAGCGGGAGGGTATGAGCAGTTCTTC. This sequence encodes CASGALAGGYEQFF.

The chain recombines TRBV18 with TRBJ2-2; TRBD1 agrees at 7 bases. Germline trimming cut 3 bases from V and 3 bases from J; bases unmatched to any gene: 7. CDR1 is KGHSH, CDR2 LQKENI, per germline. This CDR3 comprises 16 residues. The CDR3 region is CASSPQGGADTGELFF. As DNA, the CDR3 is TGTGCCAGCTCACCCCAAGGGGGCGCGGACACCGGGGAGCTGTTTTTT.

Here the CDR3 reads CASSPVVATSYEQYF. CDR3 nucleotides: TGCGCCAGCAGCCCCGTCGTAGCGACCTCCTACGAGCAGTACTTC. This rearrangement joins TRBV5-1 to TRBJ2-7, with D perhaps TRBD2 (5 bases). Germline CDR1 reads SGHRS; CDR2 reads YFSETQ. There are 15 residues in the CDR3. V lost 4 bases to trimming and J lost 0 bases, with 14 bases between them.

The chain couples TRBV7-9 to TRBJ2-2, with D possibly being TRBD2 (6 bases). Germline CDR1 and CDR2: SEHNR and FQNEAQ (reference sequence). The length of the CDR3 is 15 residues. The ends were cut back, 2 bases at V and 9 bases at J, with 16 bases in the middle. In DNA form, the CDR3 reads TGTGCCAGCAGCTTACAGAGGGGACTTTCCAGGGAGCTGTTTTTT. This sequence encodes CASSLQRGLSRELFF.

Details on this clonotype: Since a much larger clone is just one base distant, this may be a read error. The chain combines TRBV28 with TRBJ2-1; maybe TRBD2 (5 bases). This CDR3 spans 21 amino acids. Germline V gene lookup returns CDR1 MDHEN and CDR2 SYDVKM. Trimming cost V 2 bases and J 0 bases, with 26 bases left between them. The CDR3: CASSLMSLSDLPLSSYNEQFF. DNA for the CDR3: TGTGCCAGCAGTTTAATGAGCCTTAGCGACTTACCGCTAAGCTCCTACAATGAGCAGTTCTTC.

DNA for the CDR3: TGTGCCATCAGTGATGGAGGAGTTACTAATCAGCCCCAGCATTTT. Translating it yields CAISDGGVTNQPQHF. This chain connects TRBV10-3 to TRBJ1-5; no definite D call. Per germline, CDR1 ENHRY and CDR2 SYGVKD. V was cut by 3 bases and J by 4 bases, with 13 bases left in between. The CDR3 runs 15 residues.

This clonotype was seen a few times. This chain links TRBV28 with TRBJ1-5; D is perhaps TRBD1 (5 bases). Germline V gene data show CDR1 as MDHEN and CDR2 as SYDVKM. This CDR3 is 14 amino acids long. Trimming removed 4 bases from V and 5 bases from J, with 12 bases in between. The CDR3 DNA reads TGTGCCAGCAGTTCCAACAGGAACCATCAGCCCCAGCATTTT. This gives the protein CASSSNRNHQPQHF.

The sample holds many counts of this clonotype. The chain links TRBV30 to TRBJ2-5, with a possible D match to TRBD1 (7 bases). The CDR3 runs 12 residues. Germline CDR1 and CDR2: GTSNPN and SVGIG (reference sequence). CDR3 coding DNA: TGTGCAACCGGAGGGGGCGGGGAGACCCAGTACTTC. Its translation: CATGGGGETQYF.

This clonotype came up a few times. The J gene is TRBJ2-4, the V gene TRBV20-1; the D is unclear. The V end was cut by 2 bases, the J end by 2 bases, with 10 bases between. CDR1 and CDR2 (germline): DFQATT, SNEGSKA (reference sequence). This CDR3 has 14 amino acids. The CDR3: CSARTLFTKNIQYF. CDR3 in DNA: TGCAGTGCTAGAACTCTTTTCACCAAAAACATTCAGTACTTC.

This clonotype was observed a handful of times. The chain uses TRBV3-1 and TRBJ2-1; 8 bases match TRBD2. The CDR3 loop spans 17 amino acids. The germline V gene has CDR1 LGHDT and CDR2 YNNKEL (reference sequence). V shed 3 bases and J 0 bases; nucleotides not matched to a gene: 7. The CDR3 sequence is CASSHRREGSSYNEQFF. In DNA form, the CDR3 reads TGTGCCAGCAGCCACCGACGGGAGGGATCCTCCTACAATGAGCAGTTCTTC.

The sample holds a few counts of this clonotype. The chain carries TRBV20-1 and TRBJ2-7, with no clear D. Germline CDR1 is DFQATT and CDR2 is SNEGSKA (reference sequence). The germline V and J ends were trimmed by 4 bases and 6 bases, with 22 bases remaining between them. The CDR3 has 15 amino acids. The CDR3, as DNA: TGCAGTGCTATACCCTTACTCCGTCCTCTACGCGAGCAGTACTTC. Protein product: CSAIPLLRPLREQYF.

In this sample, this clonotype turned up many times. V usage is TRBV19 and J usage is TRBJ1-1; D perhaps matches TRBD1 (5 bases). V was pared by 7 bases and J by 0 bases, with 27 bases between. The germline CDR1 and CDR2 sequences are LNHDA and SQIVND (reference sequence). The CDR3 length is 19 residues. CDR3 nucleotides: TGTGCCAGTACCCCCCAGGTGAGGCAGCCAAGGGGCCTGAACACTGAAGCTTTCTTT. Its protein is CASTPQVRQPRGLNTEAFF.

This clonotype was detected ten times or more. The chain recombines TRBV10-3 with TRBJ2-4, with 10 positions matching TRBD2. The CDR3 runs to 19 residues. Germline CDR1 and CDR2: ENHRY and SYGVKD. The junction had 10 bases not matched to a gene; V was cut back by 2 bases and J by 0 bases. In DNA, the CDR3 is TGTGCCATCAGTGAGCACCGGACTAGCGGAGCCTTAGCCAAAAACATTCAGTACTTC. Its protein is CAISEHRTSGALAKNIQYF.

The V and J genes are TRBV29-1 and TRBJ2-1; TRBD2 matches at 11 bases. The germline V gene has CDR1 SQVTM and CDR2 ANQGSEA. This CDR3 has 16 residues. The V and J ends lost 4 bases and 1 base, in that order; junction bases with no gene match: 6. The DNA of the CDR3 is TGCAGCGTTGCTAGCGGGAGGTCAGGTTCCTACAATGAGCAGTTCTTC. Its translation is CSVASGRSGSYNEQFF.

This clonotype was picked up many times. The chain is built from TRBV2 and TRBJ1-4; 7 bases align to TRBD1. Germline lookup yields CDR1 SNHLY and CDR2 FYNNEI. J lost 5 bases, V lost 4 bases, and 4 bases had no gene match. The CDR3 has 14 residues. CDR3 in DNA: TGTGCCAGCAGTGGGGGGACAGCGAATGAAAAACTGTTTTTT. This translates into CASSGGTANEKLFF.

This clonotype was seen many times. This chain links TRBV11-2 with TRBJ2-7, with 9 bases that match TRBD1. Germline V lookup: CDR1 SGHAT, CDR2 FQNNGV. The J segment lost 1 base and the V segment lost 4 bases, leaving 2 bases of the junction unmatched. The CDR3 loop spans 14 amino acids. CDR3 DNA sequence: TGTGCCAGCAGCTCCGGGACAGGGTCCTACGAGCAGTACTTC. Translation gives CASSSGTGSYEQYF.

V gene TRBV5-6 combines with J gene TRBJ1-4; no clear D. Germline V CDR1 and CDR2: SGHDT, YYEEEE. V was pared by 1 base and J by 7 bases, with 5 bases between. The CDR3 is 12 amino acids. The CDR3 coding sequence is TGTGCCAGCAGCTTGTACAGTGAAAAACTGTTTTTT. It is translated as CASSLYSEKLFF.

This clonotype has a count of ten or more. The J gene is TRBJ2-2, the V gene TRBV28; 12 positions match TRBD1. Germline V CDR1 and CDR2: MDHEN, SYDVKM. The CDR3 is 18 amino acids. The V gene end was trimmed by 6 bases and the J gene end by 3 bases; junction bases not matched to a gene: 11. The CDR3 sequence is CASSPAGTGGGYTGELFF. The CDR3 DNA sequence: TGTGCCAGCAGCCCCGCCGGGACAGGGGGCGGTTACACCGGGGAGCTGTTTTTT.

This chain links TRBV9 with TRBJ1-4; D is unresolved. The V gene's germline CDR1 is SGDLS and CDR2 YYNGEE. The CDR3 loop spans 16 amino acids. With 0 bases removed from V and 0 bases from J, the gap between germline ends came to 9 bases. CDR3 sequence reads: CASSVGSGATNEKLFF. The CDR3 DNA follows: TGTGCCAGCAGCGTAGGGTCTGGAGCAACTAATGAAAAACTGTTTTTT.

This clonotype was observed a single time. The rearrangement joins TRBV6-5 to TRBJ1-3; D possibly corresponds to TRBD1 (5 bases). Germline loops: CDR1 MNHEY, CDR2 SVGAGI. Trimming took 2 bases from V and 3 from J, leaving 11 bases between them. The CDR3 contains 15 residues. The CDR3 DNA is TGTGCCAGCAGTTACCGGGCGGGGGTTGGAAACACCATATATTTT. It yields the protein CASSYRAGVGNTIYF.

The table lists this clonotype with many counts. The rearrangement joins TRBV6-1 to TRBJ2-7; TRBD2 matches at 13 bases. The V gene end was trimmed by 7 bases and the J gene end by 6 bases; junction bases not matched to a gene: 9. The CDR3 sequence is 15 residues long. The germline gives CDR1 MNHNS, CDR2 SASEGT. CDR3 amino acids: CASKFGLAGASEQYF. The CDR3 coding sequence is TGTGCCAGCAAATTCGGACTAGCGGGAGCTAGCGAGCAGTACTTC.

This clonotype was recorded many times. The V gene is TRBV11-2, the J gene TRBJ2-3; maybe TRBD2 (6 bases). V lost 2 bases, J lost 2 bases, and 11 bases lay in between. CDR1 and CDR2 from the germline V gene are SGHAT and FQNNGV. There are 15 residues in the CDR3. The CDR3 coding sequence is TGTGCCAGCAGCTTACGTGCGGGACCCACAGATACGCAGTATTTT. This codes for CASSLRAGPTDTQYF. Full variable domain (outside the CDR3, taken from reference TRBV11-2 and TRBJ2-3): EAGVAQSPRYKIIEKRQSVAFWCNPISGHATLYWYQQILGQGPKLLIQFQNNGVVDDSQLPKDRFSAERLKGVDSTLKIQPAKLEDSAVYLCASSLRAGPTDTQYFGPGTRLTVL.

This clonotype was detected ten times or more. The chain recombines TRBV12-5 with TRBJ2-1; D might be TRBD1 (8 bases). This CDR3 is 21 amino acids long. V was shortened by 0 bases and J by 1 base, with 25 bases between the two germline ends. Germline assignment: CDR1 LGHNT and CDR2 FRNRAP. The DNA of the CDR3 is TGTGCTAGTGGTTTGGTACCGGGGGGAAACAGGGGGTCCTCATCCTACAATGAGCAGTTCTTC. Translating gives CASGLVPGGNRGSSSYNEQFF.